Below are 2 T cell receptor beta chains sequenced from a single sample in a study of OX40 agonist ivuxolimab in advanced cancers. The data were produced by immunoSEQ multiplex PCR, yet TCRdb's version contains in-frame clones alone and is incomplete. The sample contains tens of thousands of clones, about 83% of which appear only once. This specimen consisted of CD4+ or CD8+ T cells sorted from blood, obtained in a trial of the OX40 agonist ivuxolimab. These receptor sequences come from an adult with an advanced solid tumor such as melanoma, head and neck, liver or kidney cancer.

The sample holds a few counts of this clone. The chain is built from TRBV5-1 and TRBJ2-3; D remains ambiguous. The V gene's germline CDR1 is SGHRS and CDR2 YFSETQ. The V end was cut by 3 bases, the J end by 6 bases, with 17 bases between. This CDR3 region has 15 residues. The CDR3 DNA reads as TGCGCCAGCAGCTACTCCCTGGGATCCTTGGATACGCAGTATTTT. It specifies CASSYSLGSLDTQYF.

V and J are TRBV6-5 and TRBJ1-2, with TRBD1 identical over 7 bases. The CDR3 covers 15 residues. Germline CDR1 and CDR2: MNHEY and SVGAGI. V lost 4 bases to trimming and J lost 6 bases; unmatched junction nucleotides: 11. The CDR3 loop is CASSSLGQEIDGYTF. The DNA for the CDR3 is TGTGCCAGCAGTTCCCTTGGACAGGAGATCGATGGCTACACCTTC.